This passage covers 9 T cell receptor beta chains from one sample sequenced in a study of cytomegalovirus exposure and HLA in healthy donors. This PCR relied on a set of 60 Vbeta primers and 13 Jbeta primers. TCRdb's copy holds only in-frame clones and misses some; the assay was immunoSEQ multiplex PCR. The data hold approximately 130,000 clones, with approximately 80% observed a single time. The material sequenced was PBMCs. Source of these receptors: a man over 45 in good health and CMV-seronegative.

This clone showed up just a few times. This chain connects TRBV5-6 to TRBJ1-2; D gene uncertain. Trimming cost V 0 bases and J 1 base, with 10 bases left between them. The CDR3 runs to 15 residues. Germline CDR1 reads SGHDT; CDR2 reads YYEEEE. In nucleotides, the CDR3 is TGTGCCAGCAGCTTGGGATCCGGAGGTAACTATGGCTACACCTTC. Amino acids: CASSLGSGGNYGYTF. Using reference TRBV5-6 and TRBJ1-2 for the parts outside the CDR3, the full variable domain is DAGVTQSPTHLIKTRGQQVTLRCSPKSGHDTVSWYQQALGQGPQFIFQYYEEEERQRGNFPDRFSGHQFPNYSSELNVNALLLGDSALYLCASSLGSGGNYGYTFGSGTRLTVV.

Only one count was recorded for this clone. The rearrangement uses TRBV2 and TRBJ2-3; the match to TRBD2 covers 10 bases. V dropped 4 bases and J dropped 5; count of bases not matched to a gene: 9. The germline V gene has CDR1 SNHLY and CDR2 FYNNEI. The CDR3 consists of 16 residues. The CDR3: CASSGVGASGRDTQYF. CDR3 sequence (DNA): TGTGCCAGCAGTGGAGTTGGGGCTAGCGGGAGAGATACGCAGTATTTT.

The gene calls are TRBV2 and TRBJ2-7; 8 bases fit TRBD2. The V and J ends lost 8 bases and 3 bases, in that order; junction bases with no gene match: 6. The length of the CDR3 is 13 residues. Germline V gene data show CDR1 as SNHLY and CDR2 as FYNNEI. CDR3 DNA: TGTGCCAGCCGGGGGGGTAGTGACTACGAGCAGTACTTC. Protein sequence: CASRGGSDYEQYF.

The chain has TRBV19 and TRBJ1-1; 7 nucleotides line up with TRBD1. Germline V gene lookup returns CDR1 LNHDA and CDR2 SQIVND (reference sequence). V was pared by 3 bases and J by 1 base, with 2 bases of the junction left unmatched. The CDR3 runs to 14 residues. The chain's CDR3 is CASSMGQRNTEAFF. The CDR3 DNA sequence: TGTGCCAGTAGTATGGGACAGCGGAACACTGAAGCTTTCTTT.

V usage is TRBV9 and J usage is TRBJ2-1, with 10 bases identical to TRBD2. Germline V gene sequence: CDR1 SGDLS, CDR2 YYNGEE. Unmatched junction bases numbered 4, after V lost 4 bases and J lost 9 bases. The CDR3 has 13 residues. The CDR3 sequence: CASSRPSGSEQFF. DNA for the CDR3: TGTGCCAGCAGCCGACCTAGCGGGAGTGAGCAGTTCTTC.

This clone occurred a few times. The chain uses TRBV29-1 and TRBJ1-1; 10 nucleotides line up with TRBD1. CDR1 SQVTM and CDR2 ANQGSEA come from the germline V gene. The ends lost 1 base at V and 11 bases at J; junction bases unmatched: 10. The CDR3 has 14 residues. DNA for the CDR3: TGCAGCGTTGAAGGGAGGGACAGGGGCCTTGAGGCTTTCTTT. Amino acid sequence: CSVEGRDRGLEAFF.

This clone was detected only a few times. The rearrangement joins TRBV6-5 to TRBJ2-7; 10 bases align to TRBD2. Germline CDR1 reads MNHEY; CDR2 reads SVGAGI. The ends lost 6 bases at V and 7 bases at J; junction bases unmatched: 9. This CDR3 region has 14 residues. The CDR3 is CASSSRGAGGEQYF. The CDR3 DNA follows: TGTGCCAGCAGCTCCAGGGGAGCGGGAGGGGAGCAGTACTTC.

This rearrangement joins TRBV29-1 to TRBJ2-3; D is possibly TRBD2 (5 bases). From germline, CDR1 is SQVTM and CDR2 ANQGSEA. The CDR3 is 13 amino acids. V was cut by 6 bases and J by 4 bases, with 14 bases left in between. CDR3 in DNA: TGCAGCGTGGAGAAGACGAGGGCAGATACGCAGTATTTT. It translates to CSVEKTRADTQYF.

The genes are TRBV5-1 and TRBJ1-2; 7 bases fit TRBD1. V lost 4 bases and J lost 7; bases outside the gene matches: 13. The germline CDR1 and CDR2 sequences are SGHRS and YFSETQ. The CDR3 extends over 15 amino acids. In DNA, the CDR3 is TGCGCCAGCAGCCGGCCCGGGACAGAGATCTCTGGCTACACCTTC. It codes for CASSRPGTEISGYTF. The full variable domain, in which reference TRBV5-1 and TRBJ1-2 provide the parts outside the CDR3, is KAGVTQTPRYLIKTRGQQVTLSCSPISGHRSVSWYQQTPGQGLQFLFEYFSETQRNKGNFPGRFSGRQFSNSRSEMNVSTLELGDSALYLCASSRPGTEISGYTFGSGTRLTVV.